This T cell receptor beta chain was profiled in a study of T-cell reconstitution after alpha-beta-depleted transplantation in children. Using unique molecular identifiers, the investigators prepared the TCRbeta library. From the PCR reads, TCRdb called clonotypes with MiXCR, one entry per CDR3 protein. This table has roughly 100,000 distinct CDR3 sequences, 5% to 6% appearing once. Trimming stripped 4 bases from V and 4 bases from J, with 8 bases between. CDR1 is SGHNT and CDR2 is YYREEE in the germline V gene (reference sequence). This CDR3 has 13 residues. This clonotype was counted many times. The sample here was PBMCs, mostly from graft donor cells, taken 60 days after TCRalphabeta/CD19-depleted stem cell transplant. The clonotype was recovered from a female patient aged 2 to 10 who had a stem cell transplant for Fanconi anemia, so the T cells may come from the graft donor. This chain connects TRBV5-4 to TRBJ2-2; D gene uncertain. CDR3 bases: TGTGCCAGCAGCCCGACGGGCACCGGGGAGCTGTTTTTT. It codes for CASSPTGTGELFF.